This TCR beta chain comes out of a study of blood T cell repertoires in COVID-19. Study summary: Samples of COVID-19 (acute and convalescent) were obtained from the United States, Italy and Spain. T cells, B-cell-depleted T cells, or PBMCs supplied cDNA or gDNA.

Repertoires were generated with immunoSEQ multiplex PCR, while TCRdb's copy carries only in-frame clones and drops some. The sample yields roughly 250,000 clones, roughly four fifths seen once. Trimming took 3 bases from V and 5 from J; bases not matched to a gene: 7. Germline CDR1 LNHDA, CDR2 SQIVND (reference sequence). This CDR3 spans 14 amino acids. The chain couples TRBV19 to TRBJ2-7, with TRBD1 matching 7 bases. The material sequenced was peripheral blood. This clonotype originated in a man aged 45-65 years with active or convalescent COVID-19. The CDR3 nucleotides read TGTGCCAGTAGTATGTCACAGGGGAGCAACGAGCAGTACTTC. Its protein is CASSMSQGSNEQYF. Filled out from reference TRBV19 and TRBJ2-7, the complete variable domain reads DGGITQSPKYLFRKEGQNVTLSCEQNLNHDAMYWYRQDPGQGLRLIYYSQIVNDFQKGDIAEGYSVSREKKESFPLTVTSAQKNPTAFYLCASSMSQGSNEQYFGPGTRLTVT.